The 4 T cell receptor beta chains reported below all come from one sample, sequenced in a study of spatial heterogeneity in lung cancer. A single record per CDR3 protein comes from TCRdb applying MiXCR to the 5' RACE reads. The profile shows under 8,500 distinct CDR3 sequences, 9.6% of them singletons. The study's findings and limits: For expanded intratumoral alpha and beta TCRs, counts tracked tumor mutation counts.

The time point was: sample taken at primary tumor resection. These receptors have no identified antigens. The sequencing used lung tumor tissue, collected at surgery. Source of these receptors: a male donor with early-stage non-small cell lung cancer.

This clonotype rates as large (0.1 to 1%). V usage is TRBV28 and J usage is TRBJ1-5; tentatively, D is TRBD1 (5 bases). Deletions cut 5 bases from V and 9 bases from J, with 23 bases between. The germline V gene encodes CDR1 MDHEN and CDR2 SYDVKM. The CDR3 is made up of 16 amino acids. The CDR3 loop is CASSPALGLSGMPQHF. In DNA form, the CDR3 reads TGTGCCAGCAGTCCCGCCTTGGGACTGTCTGGGATGCCCCAGCATTTT.

There are many counts of this clonotype. V and J are TRBV4-1 and TRBJ1-2; 9 bases are shared with TRBD1. Germline V lookup: CDR1 MGHRA, CDR2 YSYEKL. The CDR3 totals 16 residues. V shed 0 bases, J shed 4 bases, and the junction held 6 bases outside the gene matches. The CDR3 DNA sequence: TGCGCCAGCAGCCAAGACCCAACAGGGGGCCGCTATGGCTACACCTTC. Residues: CASSQDPTGGRYGYTF.

There are many counts of this clonotype. V and J are TRBV20-1 and TRBJ2-1, with 8 bases fitting TRBD2. CDR1 DFQATT and CDR2 SNEGSKA come from the germline V gene (reference sequence). CDR3 length equals 16 residues. The trim removed 3 bases at V and 3 bases at J, leaving 10 bases unmatched. CDR3 residues: CSASGASGSIYNEQFF. The CDR3 DNA reads TGCAGTGCTAGTGGGGCCAGCGGGAGCATCTACAATGAGCAGTTCTTC.

This CDR3 is CASSGGGGTGSYEQYF. In DNA form, the CDR3 reads TGTGCCAGCAGTGGCGGTGGGGGGACAGGCTCCTACGAGCAGTACTTC. This chain links TRBV2 with TRBJ2-7; 8 bases agree with TRBD1. The length of the CDR3 is 16 residues. V shed 4 bases and J 0 bases; nucleotides not matched to a gene: 8. Germline V CDR1 and CDR2: SNHLY, FYNNEI.